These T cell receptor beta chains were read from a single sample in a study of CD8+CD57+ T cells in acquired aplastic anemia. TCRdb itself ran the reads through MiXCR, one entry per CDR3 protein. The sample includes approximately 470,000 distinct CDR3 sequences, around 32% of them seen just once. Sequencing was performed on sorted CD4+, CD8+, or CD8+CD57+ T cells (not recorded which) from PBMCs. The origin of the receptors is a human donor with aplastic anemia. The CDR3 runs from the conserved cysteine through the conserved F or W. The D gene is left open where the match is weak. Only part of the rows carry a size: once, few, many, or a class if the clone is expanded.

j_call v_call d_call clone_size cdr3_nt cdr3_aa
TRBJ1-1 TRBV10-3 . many TGTGCCATCAGTGACAGTCGAGCCACTGAAGCTTTCTTT CAISDSRATEAFF
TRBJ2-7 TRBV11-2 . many TGTGCCAGCAGCTTTGGGGCGGGGCCGTCCTACGAGCAGTACTTC CASSFGAGPSYEQYF
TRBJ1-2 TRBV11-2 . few TGTGCCAGCAGCTTCCCGGCTCCTTTAGTCCGAGAGGGCTACACCTTC CASSFPAPLVREGYTF
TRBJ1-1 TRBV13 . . TGTGCCCGCAGCTTAGGCGCTTTGGGGAACACTGAAGCTTTCTTT CARSLGALGNTEAFF
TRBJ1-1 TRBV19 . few TGTGCCAGTAGTACAAGAGGACTCCATCGGGGCCGGCACACTGAAGCTTTCTTT CASSTRGLHRGRHTEAFF
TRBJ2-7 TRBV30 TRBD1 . TGTGCCTGGAGTGTCGGGACAGGGAGGTACAAGCAGTACTTC CAWSVGTGRYKQYF
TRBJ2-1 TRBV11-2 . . TGTGCCAGCAGCTTAGGGAGAGGATTGGGGGATGAGCAGTTCTTC CASSLGRGLGDEQFF
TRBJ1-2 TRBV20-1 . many TGCAGTGCTAGAGTCCACATGGATGGCTACACCTTC CSARVHMDGYTF
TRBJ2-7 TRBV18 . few TGTGCCAGCTCACCGCTTTCCTCTGCTTACGAGCAGTACTTC CASSPLSSAYEQYF
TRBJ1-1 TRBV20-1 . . TGCAGTGCAACCGTGGGCACTGAAGCTTTCTTT CSATVGTEAFF
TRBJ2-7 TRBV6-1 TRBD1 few TGTGCCAGCAGGTCCCGTCGGACAGGGAACTACGAGCAGTACTTC CASRSRRTGNYEQYF
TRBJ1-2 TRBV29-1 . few TGCAGCGTTGATCCTGGTTATGGCTACACCTTC CSVDPGYGYTF
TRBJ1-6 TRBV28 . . TGTGCTGGAACCGGGACATCTAATTCACCCCTCCACTTT CAGTGTSNSPLHF
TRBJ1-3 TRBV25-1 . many TGTGCCAGCACCGGACTGCGGGTGGGAAACACCATATATTTT CASTGLRVGNTIYF
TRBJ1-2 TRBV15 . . TGTGCCACCAGACCCTCAGGGGACCCATATGGCTACACCTTC CATRPSGDPYGYTF
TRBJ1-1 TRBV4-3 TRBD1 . TGCGCCAGCAGCCAAGGTACAGGACAGGGGTTCACTGAAGCTTTCTTT CASSQGTGQGFTEAFF
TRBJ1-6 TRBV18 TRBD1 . TGTGCCAGCTCACTATTCTTCCCAGGGGACAGGGATTCACCCCTCCACTTT CASSLFFPGDRDSPLHF
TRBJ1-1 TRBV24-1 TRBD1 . TGTGCCACCAGTACGTATCGGGACAGGAACACTGAAGCTTTCTTT CATSTYRDRNTEAFF
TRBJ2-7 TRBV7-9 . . TGTGCCAGCAGCTGGGGGGCCGGGGACGAGCAGTACTTC CASSWGAGDEQYF
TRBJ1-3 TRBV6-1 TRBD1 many TGTGCCAGTAGGGACAGTGCACACACCATATATTTT CASRDSAHTIYF
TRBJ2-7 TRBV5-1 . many TGCGCCAGCAGCTTGGACCTTTCCTACGAGCAGTACTTC CASSLDLSYEQYF
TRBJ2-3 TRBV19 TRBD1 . TGTGCCAGCAGCCCGGACAGGGGATTCACAGATACGCAGTATTTT CASSPDRGFTDTQYF
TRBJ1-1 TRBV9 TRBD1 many TGTGCCAGCAGCGTGACAGGGATGGGCACTGAAGCTTTCTTT CASSVTGMGTEAFF
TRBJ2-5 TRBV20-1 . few TGCAGTGCTAGAATGGGGGCGGGGCAAGAGACCCAGTACTTC CSARMGAGQETQYF
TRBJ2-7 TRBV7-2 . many TGTGCCAGCAGCTTAGAAGGTTGGCAGGGCTCCTACGAGCAGTACTTC CASSLEGWQGSYEQYF
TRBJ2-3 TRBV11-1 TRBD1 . TGTGCCAGCAGCAGTAGGGGGACAGGGTCGGATACGCAGTATTTT CASSSRGTGSDTQYF
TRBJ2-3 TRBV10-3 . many TGTGCCATCAGGGTGGCTAGCCGTAGCACAGATACGCAGTATTTT CAIRVASRSTDTQYF
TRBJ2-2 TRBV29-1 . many TGCAGCGTGGACTGGAGGAACACCGGGGAGCTGTTTTTT CSVDWRNTGELFF
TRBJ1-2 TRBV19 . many TGTGCCAGTAGTATAGTTCCGGGGGCGGACTATGGCTACACCTTC CASSIVPGADYGYTF
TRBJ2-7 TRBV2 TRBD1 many TGTGCCAGCAGATTGACAGGGACGGTCTACGAGCAGTACTTC CASRLTGTVYEQYF
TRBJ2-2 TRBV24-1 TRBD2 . TGTGCCACCAGTGATCCGAAGACTAGCGGGAGAGTTAGCACCGGGGAGCTGTTTTTT CATSDPKTSGRVSTGELFF
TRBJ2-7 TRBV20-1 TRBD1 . TGCAGCGCCAACCTACAGGGGGCTTCCTACGGGCAGTACTTC CSANLQGASYGQYF
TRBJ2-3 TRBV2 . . TGTGCCCTGGCCCACTCCGAGGCAGAACGGGATACGCAGTATTTT CALAHSEAERDTQYF
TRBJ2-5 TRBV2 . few TGTGCCAGCAGAGACCCGAAAGAGACCCAGTACTTC CASRDPKETQYF
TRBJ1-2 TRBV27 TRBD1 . TGTGCCAGCTGTCCGGGACAGAGAAGATATGGCTACACCTTC CASCPGQRRYGYTF
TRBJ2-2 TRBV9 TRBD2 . TGTGCCAGCAGGATTGGGACTAGCGGGAGTTTCGGGGAGCTGTTTTTT CASRIGTSGSFGELFF
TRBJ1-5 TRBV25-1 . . TGTGCCAGCAGTCCGGGGGGGGCGACATGGGGTCAGCCCCAGCATTTT CASSPGGATWGQPQHF
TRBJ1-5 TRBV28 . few TGTGCCAGCGGGCAGGGGAGTCCCAATCAGCCCCAGCATTTT CASGQGSPNQPQHF
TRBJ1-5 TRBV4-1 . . TGCGCCAGCAGCCAAGTCGAATTGGGGAGCAATCAGCCCCAGCATTTT CASSQVELGSNQPQHF
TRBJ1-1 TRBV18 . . TGTGCCAGCTCAGGAAAGCCGGGGGCGAAAGCTTTCTTT CASSGKPGAKAFF
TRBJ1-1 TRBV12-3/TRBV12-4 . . TGTGCCAGCAGCCCCGAAGGGGGTAAGGGGAACACTGAAGCTTTCTTT CASSPEGGKGNTEAFF
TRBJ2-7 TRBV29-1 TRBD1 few TGCAGCTCAGGGACAGACGAGCAGTACTTC CSSGTDEQYF
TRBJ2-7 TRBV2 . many TGTGCCAGCAGTGGGGCGGACTACGAGCAGTACTTC CASSGADYEQYF
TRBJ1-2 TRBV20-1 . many TGCAGTGCTAGAGAGGGGACTTATGGCTACACCTTC CSAREGTYGYTF
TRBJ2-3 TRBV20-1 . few TGCAGTGCTAGTAGACCCGCAGGGGAGGTTGGCACAGATACGCAGTATTTT CSASRPAGEVGTDTQYF
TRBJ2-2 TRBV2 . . TGCGCCAGCAGCTTGGGGGATCCCACCGGGGAGCTGTTTTTT CASSLGDPTGELFF
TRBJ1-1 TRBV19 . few TGTGCCAGTAGTCGTTACGGTGGTTGGATGAACACTGAAGCTTTCTTT CASSRYGGWMNTEAFF
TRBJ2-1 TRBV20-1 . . TGCAGTGCTAGTGCCAGCAGCGTAGGGGTGTATGAGCAGTTCTTC CSASASSVGVYEQFF
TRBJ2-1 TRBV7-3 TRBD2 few TGTGCCAGCAGGGGACTAGCCGGTGAGCAGTTCTTC CASRGLAGEQFF
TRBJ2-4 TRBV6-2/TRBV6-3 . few TGTGCCAGCAGTTACTCCGACAGGGGAGGGAACATTCAGTACTTC CASSYSDRGGNIQYF
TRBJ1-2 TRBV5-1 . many TGCGCCAGCAGCTTGGCCAGCGGAGGGGGGAACTATGGCTACACCTTC CASSLASGGGNYGYTF
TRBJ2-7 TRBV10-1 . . TGTGCCAGCAGTGGTACACGGCCCTCCGACGAGCAGTACTTC CASSGTRPSDEQYF
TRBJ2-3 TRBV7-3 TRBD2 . TGTGCCAGCAGCTTAAAAGCCCTAGCGGGGCTCACAGATACGCAGTATTTT CASSLKALAGLTDTQYF
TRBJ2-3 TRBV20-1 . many TGCAGTGCCATGGACCGCACAGATACGCAGTATTTT CSAMDRTDTQYF